The T cell receptor beta chain under discussion was sequenced for a study of T cells in Graves' hyperthyroidism and ophthalmopathy. This clonotype was found many times. Its antigen is unknown. Researchers amplified the TCR beta CDR3 regions from RNA transcripts. Using the HTBI primer set, a first-round RT-PCR was run on the TCR CDR3. Each CDR3 protein gets one entry after TCRdb re-called the multiplex PCR reads with MiXCR. The sample lists around 300,000 distinct CDR3 sequences, around 13% occurring once. The cohort's ophthalmopathy patients, a group with duration under 3 months, had a Clinical Activity Score of at least 3 and a NOSPECS grade of at least 4. Source material for PBMCs was around 10 ml fresh peripheral blood. Study-level points and caveats: Clonotypes that were expanded in thyroid above 0.001 mostly appeared in blood too.

The source material was blood. This clonotype was obtained from a woman between 40 and 55 years old with Graves' ophthalmopathy.

CDR3 nucleotide sequence: TGTGCCAGCAGGCCTAGCGGGACCGATACGCAGTATTTT. Its translation is CASRPSGTDTQYF. The chain employs TRBV28 and TRBJ2-3; 9 bases align to TRBD2. V was clipped by 6 bases and J by 6 bases; unmatched bases: 4. From germline, CDR1 is MDHEN and CDR2 SYDVKM. This CDR3 has 13 amino acids.